This record looks at one T cell receptor (beta chain) sequence and its context. Its specificity is not known. Between the trimmed V and J ends, which lost 0 bases and 7 bases, there was a span of 14 bases. CDR1 and CDR2 (germline): SGHDT, YYEEEE. This CDR3 has 16 amino acids. Both 60 Vbeta primers and 13 Jbeta primers went into the PCR. Profiling relied on immunoSEQ multiplex PCR, and the TCRdb table lists in-frame clones only, not all of them. In the table there are about 150,000 clones, around 84% of which are singletons. This entry is derived from a study of cytomegalovirus exposure and HLA in healthy donors. Study-level background: Early released data had about 85 million unique TCRs, all coming from HLA-typed donors.

Overall study results and limits: V- and J-gene trimming in TCR beta was tied to a missense DCLRE1C variant by an analysis performed later. The later analysis indicated that the majority of CMV-associated TCR beta chains appeared HLA-restricted. A list of around 150 TCR beta chains associated with cytomegalovirus was given.

The specimen was PBMCs. The chain employs TRBV5-6 and TRBJ1-6; D gene unclear. The receptor comes from a boy aged 2 to 10 in good health and CMV-seronegative. CDR3 region: CASSLAGASGNSPLHF. The CDR3 nucleotides read TGTGCCAGCAGCTTGGCCGGCGCGAGCGGAAATTCACCCCTCCACTTT.